This TCR beta chain emerged from a study of type 1 and type 2 diabetes patients. V was trimmed by 2 bases and J by 7 bases, leaving 14 bases between them. This CDR3 is built from 15 residues. Looked up from germline, CDR1 is SGHDN and CDR2 is FVKESK. The PCR template was genomic DNA. Multiplex PCR with 30 forward and 13 reverse primers amplified the TCR beta CDR3. TCRdb independently ran MiXCR on the multiplex PCR reads; one entry per CDR3 protein. The sample yields 250,000 to 300,000 distinct CDR3 sequences, approximately 50% seen once. The sequence was collected from a man aged 18-30 years with type 2 diabetes. V is TRBV14 and J is TRBJ2-2; TRBD1 is a possible D gene (6 bases). The sequenced sample was peripheral blood mononuclear cells (PBMCs). CDR3 sequence reads: CASSQQAGAYGELFF. In DNA form, the CDR3 reads TGTGCCAGCAGCCAACAAGCAGGGGCGTACGGGGAGCTGTTTTTT.